A selection of T cell receptor beta chains follows, all from one sample in a study of cytotoxic CD8 clonotypes in ibrutinib-treated CLL. This table comes from immunoSEQ multiplex PCR, and its TCRdb copy is limited to in-frame clones, with some not included. This repertoire shows some 100,000 clones, 45% to 65% found once; its top ten account for around 37%. Sequencing was performed on PBMCs, taken after 24 months of ibrutinib treatment. The receptor source for this set is a human donor with chronic lymphocytic leukemia. CDR3s include the opening cysteine and the closing phenylalanine or tryptophan. D genes are given only for firm matches. Only part of the rows carry a size: once, few, many, or a class if the clone is expanded.

size	D	length	V	J	CDR3	DNA
NA	NA	11	TRBV5-5	TRBJ2-7	CASSQGYEQYF	TGTGCCAGCTCCCAGGGCTACGAGCAGTACTTC
few	NA	14	TRBV4-1	TRBJ2-5	CASSQGAGEETQYF	TGCGCCAGCAGCCAAGGGGCAGGGGAGGAGACCCAGTACTTC
NA	TRBD1	13	TRBV28	TRBJ2-2	CASDRGSTGELFF	TGTGCCAGTGACAGGGGAAGCACCGGGGAGCTGTTTTTT
NA	NA	15	TRBV30	TRBJ1-5	CAWSKVGGSNQPQHF	TGTGCCTGGAGTAAGGTCGGGGGCTCGAATCAGCCCCAGCATTTT
few	NA	13	TRBV5-1	TRBJ1-2	CASSPGGLYGYTF	TGCGCCAGCAGTCCCGGAGGGCTATATGGCTACACCTTC
NA	NA	15	TRBV7-9	TRBJ1-1	CASSIDGVRNTEAFF	TGTGCCAGCAGCATCGACGGCGTGAGGAACACTGAAGCTTTCTTT
few	TRBD1	14	TRBV27	TRBJ2-5	CASTPSDRVGTQYF	TGTGCCAGCACCCCTTCTGACAGGGTGGGGACCCAGTACTTC
NA	NA	12	TRBV2	TRBJ1-6	CASNPTGSPLHF	TGTGCCAGCAATCCAACGGGCTCACCCCTCCACTTT
NA	NA	16	TRBV4-1	TRBJ1-1	CASSSSRGGMNTEAFF	TGCGCCAGCAGCTCTTCCCGGGGTGGGATGAACACTGAAGCTTTCTTT
once	NA	16	TRBV7-6	TRBJ2-7	CASSLAQPSGSYEQYF	TGTGCCAGCAGCTTAGCCCAGCCCTCAGGATCCTACGAGCAGTACTTC
few	NA	11	TRBV30	TRBJ1-1	CAWRASGKPFF	TGTGCCTGGAGAGCTTCAGGGAAACCTTTCTTT
NA	TRBD1	14	TRBV7-9	TRBJ1-4	CASSTGTVNEKLFF	TGTGCCAGCAGCACCGGGACAGTTAATGAAAAACTGTTTTTT
NA	TRBD1	16	TRBV9	TRBJ2-5	CASSPPGTDFRETQYF	TGTGCCAGCAGCCCCCCCGGGACAGACTTTCGAGAGACCCAGTACTTC
NA	NA	15	TRBV7-3	TRBJ2-3	CASSRRATNSDTQYF	TGTGCCAGCAGCCGAAGAGCTACTAATTCTGATACGCAGTATTTT
NA	NA	15	TRBV7-2	TRBJ2-2	CASSLARGTLGELFF	TGTGCCAGCAGCTTAGCAAGAGGCACCCTAGGGGAGCTGTTTTTT
few	NA	13	TRBV10-1	TRBJ1-5	CASTRDLNQPQHF	TGCGCCAGCACCCGGGACTTAAATCAGCCCCAGCATTTT
NA	TRBD1	15	TRBV30	TRBJ1-1	CAWRFGGTANTEAFF	TGTGCCTGGAGATTTGGGGGGACAGCTAACACTGAAGCTTTCTTT
NA	NA	12	TRBV30	TRBJ1-1	CAWSDLNTEAFF	TGTGCCTGGAGTGACCTGAACACTGAAGCTTTCTTT
NA	NA	14	TRBV4-2	TRBJ2-7	CASSSLTSYHEQYF	TGTGCCAGCAGCTCGCTAACTAGTTACCACGAGCAGTACTTC
NA	NA	15	TRBV18	TRBJ2-7	CASSPFTAKNYEQYF	TGTGCCAGCTCACCCTTTACAGCGAAAAACTACGAGCAGTACTTC
NA	TRBD1	15	TRBV9	TRBJ2-7	CASSVNPGGSDEQYF	TGTGCCAGCAGCGTAAATCCAGGGGGTTCCGACGAGCAGTACTTC
NA	TRBD2	17	TRBV4-1	TRBJ2-3	CASSQDRLASAPDTQYF	TGCGCCAGCAGCCAGGACCGACTAGCGTCCGCCCCAGATACGCAGTATTTT
once	TRBD1	14	TRBV11-2	TRBJ1-1	CASRRSGDRGEAFF	TGTGCCAGCAGGCGTAGCGGGGACAGGGGAGAAGCTTTCTTT
NA	NA	12	TRBV7-9	TRBJ2-2	CASSLDEGELFF	TGTGCCAGCAGCTTAGATGAAGGGGAGCTGTTTTTT
NA	NA	11	TRBV10-1	TRBJ2-7	CASSDSYEQYF	TGCGCCAGCAGTGACAGCTACGAGCAGTACTTC
many	TRBD2	15	TRBV14	TRBJ2-1	CASSQPSGVRNEQFF	TGTGCCAGCAGCCAACCTAGCGGGGTTAGAAATGAGCAGTTCTTC
NA	NA	14	TRBV5-1	TRBJ1-1	CASSFKDTNTEAFF	TGCGCCAGCAGCTTTAAGGACACGAACACTGAAGCTTTCTTT
few	NA	13	TRBV9	TRBJ1-5	CASSVDGVQPQHF	TGTGCCAGCAGCGTAGACGGGGTTCAGCCCCAGCATTTT
NA	NA	12	TRBV27	TRBJ2-1	CASSSRGTEQFF	TGTGCCAGCAGCTCCCGGGGTACTGAGCAGTTCTTC
NA	TRBD2	13	TRBV2	TRBJ2-7	CASGRTSGYEQYF	TGTGCCAGCGGTCGGACTAGCGGCTACGAGCAGTACTTC
NA	TRBD2	14	TRBV30	TRBJ2-7	CAWTSGVPSYEQYF	TGTGCCTGGACTAGCGGGGTTCCTTCCTACGAGCAGTACTTC
NA	NA	15	TRBV7-8	TRBJ2-2	CASSRAERNTGELFF	TGTGCCAGCAGCCGAGCGGAGAGGAACACCGGGGAGCTGTTTTTT
NA	NA	15	TRBV11-3	TRBJ2-1	CASSLQSLSYNEQFF	TGTGCCAGCAGCTTACAATCCCTCTCCTACAATGAGCAGTTCTTC
NA	TRBD1	15	TRBV19	TRBJ1-5	CASSVQQGRNQPQHF	TGTGCCAGTAGTGTACAACAGGGGCGGAATCAGCCCCAGCATTTT
NA	NA	14	TRBV28	TRBJ2-1	CASSQDKGKREQFF	TGTGCCAGCAGTCAGGACAAGGGAAAGAGAGAGCAGTTCTTC
few	NA	13	TRBV7-7	TRBJ2-3	CASSTGSTDTQYF	TGTGCCAGCAGCACAGGGTCCACAGATACGCAGTATTTT
NA	NA	13	TRBV30	TRBJ1-1	CAWEGGLHTEAFF	TGTGCCTGGGAAGGCGGACTACACACTGAAGCTTTCTTT
NA	TRBD1	17	TRBV19	TRBJ1-4	CASSSPRGSDSNEKLFF	TGTGCCAGTAGTTCCCCCAGGGGGTCGGACTCTAATGAAAAACTGTTTTTT
NA	TRBD1	16	TRBV5-6	TRBJ1-1	CASSPGTGTGNTEAFF	TGTGCCAGCAGCCCGGGCACCGGGACAGGGAACACTGAAGCTTTCTTT
few	NA	14	TRBV2	TRBJ2-7	CASSVTRSSYEQYF	TGTGCCAGCAGTGTGACTAGGAGCTCCTACGAGCAGTACTTC
NA	TRBD2	18	TRBV28	TRBJ2-5	CASRASSGAFVDQETQYF	TGTGCCAGCAGGGCCTCCAGCGGGGCGTTCGTAGATCAAGAGACCCAGTACTTC
NA	NA	18	TRBV7-6	TRBJ2-4	CASRQRVPGVGAKNIQYF	TGTGCCAGCAGACAACGGGTTCCGGGGGTCGGGGCCAAAAACATTCAGTACTTC
few	TRBD2	15	TRBV6-5	TRBJ2-3	CASRGLAGGTDTQYF	TGTGCCAGCAGGGGACTAGCGGGGGGAACAGATACGCAGTATTTT
NA	NA	11	TRBV5-1	TRBJ2-2	CASSFTGELFF	TGCGCCAGCAGCTTCACCGGGGAGCTGTTTTTT
NA	NA	15	TRBV7-8	TRBJ2-3	CASSLVYSRTDTQYF	TGTGCCAGCAGCTTAGTTTACAGCCGCACAGATACGCAGTATTTT
NA	TRBD1	16	TRBV11-1	TRBJ2-3	CASSPGQDASTDTQYF	TGTGCCAGCAGCCCCGGACAGGACGCTAGCACAGATACGCAGTATTTT
NA	NA	14	TRBV7-7	TRBJ2-1	CASSLVSGGNEQFF	TGTGCTAGCAGCTTAGTGTCGGGCGGGAATGAGCAGTTCTTC